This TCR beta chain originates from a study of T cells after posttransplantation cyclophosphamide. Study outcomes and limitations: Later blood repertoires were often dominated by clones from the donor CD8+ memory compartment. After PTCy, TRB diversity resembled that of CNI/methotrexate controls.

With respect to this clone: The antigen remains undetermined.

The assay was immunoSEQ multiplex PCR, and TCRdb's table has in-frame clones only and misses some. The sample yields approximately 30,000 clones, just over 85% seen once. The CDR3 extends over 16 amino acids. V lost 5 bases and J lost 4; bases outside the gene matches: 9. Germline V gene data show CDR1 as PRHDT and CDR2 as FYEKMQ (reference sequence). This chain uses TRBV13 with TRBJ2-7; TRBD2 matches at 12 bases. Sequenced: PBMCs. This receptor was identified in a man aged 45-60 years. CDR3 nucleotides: TGTGCCAGCAGCCCCCTGCTAGCGGGGGGGCTTTACGAGCAGTACTTC. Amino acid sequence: CASSPLLAGGLYEQYF. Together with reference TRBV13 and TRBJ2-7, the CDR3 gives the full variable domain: AAGVIQSPRHLIKEKRETATLKCYPIPRHDTVYWYQQGPGQDPQFLISFYEKMQSDKGSIPDRFSAQQFSDYHSELNMSSLELGDSALYFCASSPLLAGGLYEQYFGPGTRLTVT.